A single sample gave rise to the 8 T cell receptor beta chains below, sequenced in a study of Ad26.COV2.S vaccination and SARS-CoV-2 variants. Treatment defined: roughly 20 received Ad26.COV2.S at low or high dose, single or two shots; roughly 5 received placebo; per-sample allocation not given. At day 63 after the first vaccine or placebo injection, samples were drawn. TCRdb keeps only in-frame clones here, not all; method: immunoSEQ multiplex PCR. This table holds fewer than 900,000 clones, around 90% found once. The sample consisted of peripheral blood, taken in a trial of Ad26.COV2.S vaccine versus placebo. The origin of the receptors is a person between 18 and 65 years old who received the Ad26.COV2.S COVID-19 vaccine or a placebo.

V is TRBV10-3 and J is TRBJ2-1; 7 nucleotides align to TRBD1. The germline CDR1 and CDR2 sequences are ENHRY and SYGVKD. J lost 7 bases, V lost 5 bases, and 14 bases had no gene match. This CDR3 spans 16 amino acids. CDR3 loop: CAISSYRGSELNEQFF. CDR3 coding DNA: TGTGCCATCAGTTCCTACAGGGGCTCGGAACTAAATGAGCAGTTCTTC.

This chain links TRBV4-3 with TRBJ1-2; a possible D gene is TRBD1 (6 bases). With 0 bases removed from V and 3 bases from J, the gap between germline ends came to 8 bases. The length of the CDR3 is 14 residues. Germline V gives CDR1 LGHNA, CDR2 YSLEER. CDR3 loop: CASSQEDRYYGYTF. CDR3 nucleotides: TGCGCCAGCAGCCAAGAGGACAGATACTATGGCTACACCTTC.

The V gene is TRBV6-5, the J gene TRBJ1-1; D is unresolved. The CDR3 extends over 15 amino acids. V was shortened by 7 bases and J by 3 bases, with 18 bases between the two germline ends. Germline V gene sequence: CDR1 MNHEY, CDR2 SVGAGI. Here the CDR3 DNA reads TGTGCCAGCAAGATTCTTTTGGGCGGTGACACTGAAGCTTTCTTT. It specifies CASKILLGGDTEAFF.

This clone has a handful of counts. The chain joins TRBV7-9 to TRBJ2-7, with 7 bases aligning to TRBD1. CDR1 and CDR2 from the germline V gene are SEHNR and FQNEAQ (reference sequence). With 0 bases clipped from V and 3 bases from J, the junction kept 5 bases outside the gene matches. This CDR3 comprises 15 residues. The CDR3 is CASSLAGDRIYEQYF. DNA for the CDR3: TGTGCCAGCAGCTTAGCCGGGGACAGAATCTACGAGCAGTACTTC.

V is TRBV7-2 and J is TRBJ1-1; D unresolved. Trimming stripped 3 bases from V and 4 bases from J, with 12 bases between. CDR1 SGHTA and CDR2 FQGNSA come from the germline V gene. This CDR3 region has 14 residues. The CDR3 DNA reads as TGTGCCAGCAGCTTCACACCCTTTGGCACTGAAGCTTTCTTT. The encoded protein is CASSFTPFGTEAFF.

V is TRBV19 and J is TRBJ1-1; D is unresolved. V lost 5 bases to trimming and J lost 0 bases, with 10 bases between them. This CDR3 is 14 amino acids long. Germline CDR1 LNHDA, CDR2 SQIVND (reference sequence). The CDR3 coding sequence is TGTGCCAGTAGTCCCCCCTACATGAACACTGAAGCTTTCTTT. Encoded protein: CASSPPYMNTEAFF.

The chain is built from TRBV5-8 and TRBJ1-1; 8 positions agree with TRBD1. After removal of 3 bases from V and 1 base from J, the junction contained 17 bases not matched to a gene. The germline V gene has CDR1 SGHTS and CDR2 YDEGEE. The CDR3 runs to 19 residues. The CDR3 sequence: CASSSPPPGQEPRNTEAFF. CDR3 bases: TGTGCCAGCAGCTCGCCCCCCCCGGGACAGGAACCAAGGAACACTGAAGCTTTCTTT. Full variable domain (rest looked up from reference TRBV5-8 and TRBJ1-1): EAGVTQSPTHLIKTRGQQATLRCSPISGHTSVYWYQQALGLGLQFLLWYDEGEERNRGNFPPRFSGRQFPNYSSELNVNALELEDSALYLCASSSPPPGQEPRNTEAFFGQGTRLTVV.

The chain is built from TRBV2 and TRBJ2-3; D not certain. This CDR3 has 11 amino acids. Trimming left V 1 base short and J 5 bases short, with 1 base between. Germline CDR1 SNHLY, CDR2 FYNNEI. This CDR3 reads CASSEGDTQYF. The CDR3 DNA sequence: TGTGCCAGCAGTGAAGGAGATACGCAGTATTTT.